One and the same sample provided the 12 T cell receptor beta chains below, sequenced in a study of blood T cell repertoires in COVID-19. TCRdb's table, derived via immunoSEQ multiplex PCR, lists solely in-frame clones and lacks some. The sample has some 140,000 clones, over 60% seen once. Sequencing was performed on peripheral blood. These TCRs come from a man older than 75 with acute or convalescent COVID-19.

The chain employs TRBV5-5 and TRBJ2-2; D remains ambiguous. Germline CDR1 reads SGHKS; CDR2 reads YYEKEE (reference sequence). The CDR3 covers 16 residues. V was cut by 0 bases and J by 3 bases, with 12 bases left in between. CDR3: CASSLGGSRHTGELFF. CDR3 nucleotides: TGTGCCAGCAGCTTGGGAGGTAGCCGGCACACCGGGGAGCTGTTTTTT.

The rearrangement links TRBV5-5 to TRBJ2-1; tentative D call: TRBD2 (5 bases). This CDR3 contains 16 residues. Germline CDR1 reads SGHKS; CDR2 reads YYEKEE (reference sequence). The V and J ends lost 3 bases and 6 bases respectively, with 19 bases between them. CDR3 sequence reads: CASSSGLLPGGNEQFF. The CDR3 coding sequence is TGTGCCAGCAGCTCCGGACTCTTACCCGGTGGCAATGAGCAGTTCTTC.

This chain joins TRBV6-6 and TRBJ1-1; no firm D call. The germline CDR1 and CDR2 sequences are MNHNY and SVGAGI (reference sequence). The CDR3 length is 14 residues. Deletions cut 0 bases from V and 6 bases from J, with 11 bases between. CDR3 sequence reads: CASSYSTSGAEAFF. The CDR3, as DNA: TGTGCCAGCAGTTACTCGACGAGCGGGGCTGAAGCTTTCTTT.

The chain links TRBV6-1 to TRBJ2-5; 11 nucleotides line up with TRBD2. Germline CDR1 is MNHNS and CDR2 is SASEGT. The CDR3 is 16 residues long. The ends lost 3 bases at V and 2 bases at J; junction bases unmatched: 5. CDR3 residues: CASSDSSSGGQETQYF. CDR3 in DNA: TGTGCCAGCAGTGATTCGTCTAGCGGGGGGCAAGAGACCCAGTACTTC.

The chain recombines TRBV13 with TRBJ2-7; no clear D. Germline assignment: CDR1 PRHDT and CDR2 FYEKMQ (reference sequence). The V and J ends lost 5 bases and 1 base respectively, with 12 bases between them. There are 14 residues in the CDR3. DNA of the CDR3: TGTGCCAGCAGCATCAAAACAGAGTCCTACGAGCAGTACTTC. Protein: CASSIKTESYEQYF.

CDR3 residues: CASSLMGGNTGELFF. CDR3 in DNA: TGTGCCAGCAGCTTAATGGGGGGGAACACCGGGGAGCTGTTTTTT. The chain has TRBV11-2 and TRBJ2-2, with D tentatively TRBD2 (6 bases). Looked up from germline, CDR1 is SGHAT and CDR2 is FQNNGV. The CDR3 loop spans 15 amino acids. The V end was cut by 2 bases, the J end by 1 base, with 8 bases between.

CDR3 sequence (DNA): TGCAGCGTTGGTACTAGCGGGGGGGCGGAAGAGACCCAGTACTTC. It encodes CSVGTSGGAEETQYF. The chain employs TRBV29-1 and TRBJ2-5; TRBD2 aligns across 13 bases. This CDR3 has 15 residues. V lost 4 bases and J lost 3; bases outside the gene matches: 5. Germline V gene sequence: CDR1 SQVTM, CDR2 ANQGSEA. Looking up the rest from reference TRBV29-1 and TRBJ2-5 gives the full variable domain: SAVISQKPSRDICQRGTSLTIQCQVDSQVTMMFWYRQQPGQSLTLIATANQGSEATYESGFVIDKFPISRPNLTFSTLTVSNMSPEDSSIYLCSVGTSGGAEETQYFGPGTRLLVL.

The table lists this clone with a few counts. The V gene is TRBV6-4, the J gene TRBJ1-5; a weak D match, TRBD1 (5 bases). Germline CDR1 MRHNA, CDR2 SNTAGT. V was clipped by 2 bases and J by 3 bases, with 23 bases between them. This CDR3 region has 19 residues. CDR3 amino acids: CASSDSKVGSGRSNQPQHF. CDR3 sequence (DNA): TGTGCCAGCAGTGACAGCAAGGTGGGGTCAGGGCGGTCCAATCAGCCCCAGCATTTT.

The genes are TRBV12-3 or TRBV12-4 and TRBJ1-1, with no clear D. V was cut by 2 bases and J by 5 bases, with 6 bases left in between. This CDR3 region has 12 residues. The CDR3 DNA is TGTGCCAGCAGTTTACGGCGGACTGAAGCTTTCTTT. This encodes CASSLRRTEAFF.

This clone has at least ten counts. The chain is built from TRBV7-8 and TRBJ2-1; a possible D gene is TRBD2 (7 bases). Trimming left V 0 bases short and J 0 bases short, with 15 bases between. The V gene's germline CDR1 is SGHVS and CDR2 FQNEAQ. This CDR3 is built from 18 residues. CDR3 nucleotide sequence: TGTGCCAGCAGCTTAGCGCGGGGGCCCCCCAGCTCCTACAATGAGCAGTTCTTC. Translation gives CASSLARGPPSSYNEQFF. Based on the CDR3 plus reference TRBV7-8 and TRBJ2-1, the full variable domain is GAGVSQSPRYKVAKRGQDVALRCDPISGHVSLFWYQQALGQGPEFLTYFQNEAQLDKSGLPSDRFFAERPEGSVSTLKIQRTQQEDSAVYLCASSLARGPPSSYNEQFFGPGTRLTVL.

The J gene is TRBJ2-5, the V gene TRBV21-1; TRBD2, the table's D call, lacks a check against the DNA. TRBV21-1 is assigned pseudogene status. CDR3 length: 19 residues. CDR3 sequence reads: CASSKGEVASGGYQETQYF. In nucleotides, the CDR3 is TGTGCCAGCAGCAAAGGCGAGGTGGCTAGCGGGGGGTACCAAGAGACCCAGTACTTC.

The chain recombines TRBV4-1 with TRBJ2-5, with 11 bases identical to TRBD2. Germline CDR1 reads MGHRA; CDR2 reads YSYEKL. The CDR3 totals 16 residues. Trimming removed 3 bases from V and 1 base from J; junction bases left unmatched: 4. The chain's CDR3 is CASSQASGGTQETQYF. In nucleotides, the CDR3 is TGCGCCAGCAGCCAGGCTAGCGGGGGGACCCAAGAGACCCAGTACTTC.